These 5 T cell receptor beta chains originate from one sample sequenced in a study of blood T cell repertoires in COVID-19. The repertoire was sequenced with immunoSEQ multiplex PCR; TCRdb's copy has only in-frame clones and lacks some. The sample holds roughly 250,000 clones, roughly 80% seen once. The sample was peripheral blood. The source is a woman between 35 and 50 years old with active or convalescent COVID-19.

The chain couples TRBV28 to TRBJ1-6, with 10 bases identical to TRBD1. V was pared by 6 bases and J by 13 bases, with 12 bases of the junction left unmatched. Germline CDR1 and CDR2: MDHEN and SYDVKM. This CDR3 contains 15 residues. In DNA form, the CDR3 reads TGTGCCAGCAGGGTACCGGGACAGGGGATGTTGCCCCTCCACTTT. It is translated as CASRVPGQGMLPLHF.

V gene TRBV12-3 or TRBV12-4 combines with J gene TRBJ1-5; no clear D gene. The CDR3 spans 10 residues. Trimming took off 6 bases at V and 5 bases at J, with 2 bases between the two ends. The DNA of the CDR3 is TGTGCCAGCAGCTATCAGCCCCAGCATTTT. Translation: CASSYQPQHF.

There are many counts of this clone. The J gene is TRBJ2-7, the V gene TRBV27; 8 positions agree with TRBD1. Per the germline V gene, CDR1 is MNHEY and CDR2 is SMNVEV (reference sequence). The CDR3 covers 14 residues. V dropped 6 bases and J dropped 6; count of bases not matched to a gene: 10. CDR3 bases: TGTGCCAGCAGGGCTACAGGGGGTCGGGGCGAGCAGTACTTC. Translated, it gives CASRATGGRGEQYF.

The rearrangement links TRBV6-6 to TRBJ1-5; TRBD1 agrees at 8 bases. The CDR3 sequence is 13 residues long. Germline V CDR1 and CDR2: MNHNY, SVGAGI (reference sequence). The ends lost 8 bases at V and 5 bases at J; junction bases unmatched: 5. The CDR3 bases are TGTGCCAGCGGTGGACAGGGTGATCAGCCCCAGCATTTT. The encoded protein is CASGGQGDQPQHF.

The CDR3, as DNA: TGTGCCACCAGTGACACGGGAAGGCCTGACAACTATGGCTACACCTTC. It is translated as CATSDTGRPDNYGYTF. The rearrangement links TRBV24-1 to TRBJ1-2; D is uncertain. V was cut by 4 bases and J by 2 bases, with 16 bases left in between. Germline V gene data show CDR1 as KGHDR and CDR2 as SFDVKD. The CDR3 sequence is 16 residues long.